The 12 T cell receptor beta chains below come from one sample, sequenced in a study of OX40 agonist ivuxolimab in advanced cancers. Produced via immunoSEQ multiplex PCR; TCRdb's table is partial and in-frame only. Here the sample spans about 66,000 clones, around 89% being singletons. The specimen was CD4+ or CD8+ T cells sorted from blood, collected in a trial of the OX40 agonist ivuxolimab. These receptors were collected from an adult with an advanced solid tumor such as melanoma, head and neck, liver or kidney cancer.

The V call is TRBV19, the J call TRBJ2-3; possible D gene TRBD1, 6 bases. The CDR3 extends over 13 amino acids. Germline V CDR1 and CDR2: LNHDA, SQIVND (reference sequence). The germline V and J ends were trimmed by 4 bases and 10 bases, with 15 bases remaining between them. CDR3 protein: CASSKGPTGPQYF. CDR3 bases: TGTGCCAGTAGTAAGGGCCCCACAGGGCCGCAGTATTTT.

In this sample, this clone turned up once. The chain combines TRBV7-2 with TRBJ2-1; D gene ambiguous. Germline lookup yields CDR1 SGHTA and CDR2 FQGNSA. The CDR3 is made up of 15 amino acids. Deletions cut 1 base from V and 2 bases from J, with 9 bases between. In DNA form, the CDR3 reads TGTGCCAGCAGCTTAGAAGCGCTGGCCTACAATGAGCAGTTCTTC. Amino acids: CASSLEALAYNEQFF.

As for this clone: Other DNA sequences of this sample code for an identical CDR3. The chain is built from TRBV6-4 and TRBJ2-1; 11 bases align to TRBD2. CDR1 is MRHNA and CDR2 is SNTAGT in the germline V gene. CDR3 length: 22 amino acids. Trimming at V came to 4 bases and at J to 4 bases, leaving 24 bases not matched to a gene. Here the CDR3 reads CASSVSLTSGAGSPFSYNEQFF. The DNA of the CDR3 is TGTGCCAGCAGTGTCTCGTTGACTAGCGGGGCGGGGAGCCCTTTCTCTTACAATGAGCAGTTCTTC.

Of note for this clone: At one end, the junction sequence differs from germline, possibly due to a read error. The chain's CDR3 is CSAEAEGPKQFF. CDR3 in DNA: TGCAGCGCTGAAGCCGAGGGCCCGAAGCAGTTCTTC. J is TRBJ2-1 and V is TRBV29-1; maybe TRBD2 (5 bases). CDR1 and CDR2 from the germline V gene are SQVTM and ANQGSEA. The CDR3 runs to 12 residues.

The chain recombines TRBV7-9 with TRBJ2-7; tentative D call: TRBD2 (6 bases). The CDR3 totals 15 residues. The germline CDR1 and CDR2 sequences are SEHNR and FQNEAQ (reference sequence). The V end lost 0 bases, the J end lost 6 bases, and 15 bases lay between the germline ends. The DNA for the CDR3 is TGTGCCAGCAGCTTAGCGATGGGGGGTAAGGCCGAGCAGTACTTC. It encodes CASSLAMGGKAEQYF.

This clone was seen a single time. The chain has TRBV19 and TRBJ1-1, with D possibly TRBD1 on 6 matching bases. The ends were cut back, 5 bases at V and 4 bases at J, with 11 bases in the middle. The CDR3 length is 13 residues. Germline CDR1 reads LNHDA; CDR2 reads SQIVND (reference sequence). The CDR3 loop reads CASSPRGGTEAFF. For the CDR3, the DNA is TGTGCCAGTAGTCCTAGGGGGGGCACTGAAGCTTTCTTT.

This chain links TRBV15 with TRBJ1-5, with D possibly being TRBD1 (6 bases). V dropped 3 bases and J dropped 6 bases, with 9 bases sitting between them. The CDR3 contains 13 residues. The germline gives CDR1 LNHNV, CDR2 YYDKDF (reference sequence). The CDR3, as DNA: TGTGCCACCAGCAGGAGGGGGAGTCAGCCCCAGCATTTT. Translation gives CATSRRGSQPQHF.

The chain is built from TRBV2 and TRBJ1-4, with D perhaps TRBD1 (5 bases). CDR1 is SNHLY, CDR2 FYNNEI, per germline. The CDR3 has 14 residues. With 9 bases removed from V and 5 bases from J, the gap between germline ends came to 16 bases. The CDR3 region is CARAVGTGNEKLFF. CDR3 bases: TGTGCCAGGGCAGTGGGGACCGGGAATGAAAAACTGTTTTTT.

The gene calls are TRBV28 and TRBJ2-5; a possible D gene is TRBD2 (5 bases). The germline V gene has CDR1 MDHEN and CDR2 SYDVKM. The CDR3 extends over 13 amino acids. V lost 2 bases and J lost 6, with 10 bases in between. CDR3 residues: CASSLPGLKTQYF. The CDR3 DNA reads as TGTGCCAGCAGTTTACCCGGACTGAAGACCCAGTACTTC.

The chain couples TRBV5-1 to TRBJ2-1, with D unclear. Trimming pared 0 bases from V and 2 bases from J, leaving 9 bases between. The CDR3 length is 15 residues. Germline V gene data show CDR1 as SGHRS and CDR2 as YFSETQ. The CDR3: CASSLEALTYNEQFF. The CDR3 DNA reads as TGCGCCAGCAGCTTGGAAGCGCTTACCTACAATGAGCAGTTCTTC.

V is TRBV6-5 and J is TRBJ2-7, with D possibly matching TRBD1 (5 bases). CDR3 size: 11 residues. Germline CDR1 is MNHEY and CDR2 is SVGAGI. Between the trimmed V and J ends, which lost 6 bases and 4 bases, there was a span of 7 bases. The CDR3 bases are TGTGCCAGCAGCCGACAGTACGAGCAGTACTTC. Translating gives CASSRQYEQYF.

This clone was picked up one time. The CDR3 DNA sequence: TGTGCCAGCAGCCTTTATCCTACTAGCTCCTACAATGAGCAGTTCTTC. This encodes CASSLYPTSSYNEQFF. The chain joins TRBV27 to TRBJ2-1; TRBD2 might be the D (5 bases). Germline V gene sequence: CDR1 MNHEY, CDR2 SMNVEV (reference sequence). The V and J ends lost 6 bases and 0 bases respectively, with 15 bases between them. This CDR3 has 16 residues.